These 10 T cell receptor beta chains originate from one sample sequenced in a study of technical replicates of blood from a few donors (dated by TCRdb to 2016 to 2017). Library method: the immunoSEQ multiplex PCR assay. Sourced from immuneACCESS, this table was stored by TCRdb with only in-frame sequences that have V and J called. A share of the clones is absent; for the studies checked, an unresolved V gene accounts for under half, and the remainder has no known explanation. Counted in this sample were tens of thousands of clones; nearly 90% of them appeared once. The ten top clones hold more than 4% of the sample. The sequenced material came from PBMCs. These receptors all stem from a human donor in good health. Some clones in this sample may be carry-over from other donors' samples.

CDR3 in DNA: TGTGCCAGCAGTGAAGTTCAGGGGTCAACTGAAGCTTTCTTT. Protein: CASSEVQGSTEAFF. The chain is built from TRBV2 and TRBJ1-1; D is perhaps TRBD1 (6 bases). The CDR3 contains 14 residues. Germline-derived CDR1 and CDR2 are SNHLY and FYNNEI. Deletions cut 1 base from V and 5 bases from J, with 11 bases between.

In nucleotides, the CDR3 is TGCGCCAGCAGCTTAACAGGGGACTCCTTAAAGGCTGGAAACACCATATATTTT. Protein sequence: CASSLTGDSLKAGNTIYF. The rearrangement links TRBV5-1 to TRBJ1-3, with 7 bases fitting TRBD1. CDR1 is SGHRS, CDR2 YFSETQ, per germline. Trimming at V came to 2 bases and at J to 2 bases, leaving 13 bases not matched to a gene. The CDR3 totals 18 residues.

The rearrangement joins TRBV27 to TRBJ2-7; 10 positions match TRBD2. CDR1 MNHEY and CDR2 SMNVEV come from the germline V gene (reference sequence). V shed 3 bases and J 4 bases; nucleotides not matched to a gene: 3. CDR3 length: 14 residues. Here the CDR3 DNA reads TGTGCCAGCAGTTTTAGGACTAGCGGTTACGAGCAGTACTTC. Residues: CASSFRTSGYEQYF.

The chain joins TRBV19 to TRBJ2-7; no firm D call. Germline V CDR1 and CDR2: LNHDA, SQIVND (reference sequence). CDR3 size: 13 residues. Trimming cost V 4 bases and J 5 bases, with 12 bases left between them. This chain's CDR3 is CASSTTRGNEQYF. The CDR3 bases are TGTGCCAGTAGTACTACAAGAGGCAACGAGCAGTACTTC.

This chain links TRBV11-2 with TRBJ2-2; a possible D gene is TRBD2 (5 bases). The germline V gene encodes CDR1 SGHAT and CDR2 FQNNGV. Trimming left V 5 bases short and J 3 bases short, with 7 bases between. The CDR3 is made up of 13 amino acids. The CDR3 sequence: CASSTRDTGELFF. CDR3 DNA: TGTGCCAGCAGCACGAGGGACACCGGGGAGCTGTTTTTT.

The CDR3, as DNA: TGCAGCGTTGGGACAGGGGAGGCCTACGAGCAGTACTTC. This gives the protein CSVGTGEAYEQYF. The rearrangement joins TRBV29-1 to TRBJ2-7, with 9 bases matching TRBD1. The CDR3 spans 13 residues. Trimming took 4 bases from V and 2 from J; bases not matched to a gene: 3. Germline loops: CDR1 SQVTM, CDR2 ANQGSEA.

The rearrangement joins TRBV4-1 to TRBJ2-7; 7 bases fit TRBD1. Trimming cost V 2 bases and J 3 bases; bases outside gene matches: 1. The CDR3 has 13 residues. The germline CDR1 and CDR2 sequences are MGHRA and YSYEKL. The CDR3 here is CASSQWTGYEQYF. DNA of the CDR3: TGCGCCAGCAGCCAATGGACAGGCTACGAGCAGTACTTC.

The V call is TRBV18, the J call TRBJ2-1; D is perhaps TRBD1 (6 bases). Between the trimmed V and J ends, which lost 9 bases and 0 bases, there was a span of 15 bases. CDR1 and CDR2 (germline): KGHSH, LQKENI. The CDR3 is 15 amino acids. CDR3 region: CASAWAGVSYNEQFF. The CDR3 DNA sequence: TGTGCCAGTGCCTGGGCAGGGGTCTCCTACAATGAGCAGTTCTTC. Based on the CDR3 plus reference TRBV18 and TRBJ2-1, the full variable domain is NAGVMQNPRHLVRRRGQEARLRCSPMKGHSHVYWYRQLPEEGLKFMVYLQKENIIDESGMPKERFSAEFPKEGPSILRIQQVVRGDSAAYFCASAWAGVSYNEQFFGPGTRLTVL.

The V and J genes are TRBV19 and TRBJ1-2; 8 positions agree with TRBD1. The CDR3 covers 15 residues. CDR1 is LNHDA and CDR2 is SQIVND in the germline V gene (reference sequence). Trimming took 6 bases from V and 4 from J; bases not matched to a gene: 10. CDR3 amino acids: CASRVTQGALYGYTF. CDR3 nucleotide sequence: TGTGCCAGTAGGGTAACTCAGGGGGCCCTCTATGGCTACACCTTC.

The rearrangement joins TRBV7-6 to TRBJ2-7; 10 bases map to TRBD2. The V gene's germline CDR1 is SGHVS and CDR2 FNYEAQ. V lost 5 bases, J lost 2 bases, and 3 bases stayed unmatched. This CDR3 region has 14 residues. CDR3 in amino acids: CASSILAGPYEQYF. The CDR3 bases are TGTGCCAGCAGCATACTAGCGGGGCCCTACGAGCAGTACTTC.